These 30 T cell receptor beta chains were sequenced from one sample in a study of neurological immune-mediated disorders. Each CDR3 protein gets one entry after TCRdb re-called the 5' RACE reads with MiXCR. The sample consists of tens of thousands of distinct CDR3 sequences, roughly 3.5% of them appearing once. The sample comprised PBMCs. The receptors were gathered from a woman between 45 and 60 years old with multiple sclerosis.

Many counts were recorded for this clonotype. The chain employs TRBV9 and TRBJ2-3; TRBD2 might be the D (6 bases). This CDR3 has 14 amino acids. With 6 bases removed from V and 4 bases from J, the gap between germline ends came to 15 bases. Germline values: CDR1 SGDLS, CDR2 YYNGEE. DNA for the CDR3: TGTGCCAGCATGGAGGGCGGCTTGGCAGATACGCAGTATTTT. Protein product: CASMEGGLADTQYF.

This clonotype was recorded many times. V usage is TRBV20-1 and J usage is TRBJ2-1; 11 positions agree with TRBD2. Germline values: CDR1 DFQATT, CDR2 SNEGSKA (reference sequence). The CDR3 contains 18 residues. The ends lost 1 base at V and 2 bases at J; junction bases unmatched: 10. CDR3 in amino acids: CSARGGLAGGRTYNEQFF. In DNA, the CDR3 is TGCAGTGCTAGAGGCGGTCTAGCGGGGGGCCGCACCTACAATGAGCAGTTCTTC.

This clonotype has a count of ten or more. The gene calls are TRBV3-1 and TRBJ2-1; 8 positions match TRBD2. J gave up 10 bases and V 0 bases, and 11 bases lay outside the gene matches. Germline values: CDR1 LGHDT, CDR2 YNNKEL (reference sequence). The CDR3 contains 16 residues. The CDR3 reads CASSQEGTRASIEQFF. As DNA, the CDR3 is TGTGCCAGCAGCCAAGAAGGGACTAGGGCATCAATCGAGCAGTTCTTC.

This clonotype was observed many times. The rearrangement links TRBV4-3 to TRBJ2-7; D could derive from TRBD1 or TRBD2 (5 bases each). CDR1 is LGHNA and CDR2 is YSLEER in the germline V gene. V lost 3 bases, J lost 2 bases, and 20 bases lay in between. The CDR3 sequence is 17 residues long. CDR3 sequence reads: CASSHRWGKNSPYEQYF. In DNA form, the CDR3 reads TGCGCCAGCAGCCATCGGTGGGGGAAGAACTCTCCCTACGAGCAGTACTTC.

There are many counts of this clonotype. The chain's CDR3 is CASSPLVQGRTEAFF. The CDR3 nucleotides read TGCGCCAGCAGCCCTTTGGTACAGGGGAGGACTGAAGCTTTCTTT. The chain uses TRBV5-1 and TRBJ1-1, with TRBD1 matching 7 bases. Germline V gene lookup returns CDR1 SGHRS and CDR2 YFSETQ. V lost 4 bases, J lost 5 bases, and 11 bases stayed unmatched. CDR3 size: 15 residues.

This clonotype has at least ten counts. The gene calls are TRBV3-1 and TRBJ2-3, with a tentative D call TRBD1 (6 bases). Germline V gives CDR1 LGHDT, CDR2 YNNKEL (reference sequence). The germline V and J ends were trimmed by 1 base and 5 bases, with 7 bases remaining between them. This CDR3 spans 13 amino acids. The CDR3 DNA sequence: TGTGCCAGCAGCCAAGTAGGGGGAGATACGCAGTATTTT. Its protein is CASSQVGGDTQYF.

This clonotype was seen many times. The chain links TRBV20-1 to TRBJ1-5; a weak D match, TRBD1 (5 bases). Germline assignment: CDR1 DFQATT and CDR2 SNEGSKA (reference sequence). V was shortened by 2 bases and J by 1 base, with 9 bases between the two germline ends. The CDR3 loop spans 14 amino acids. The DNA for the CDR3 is TGCAGTGCTAGACGTGGGGGGAGCAATCAGCCCCAGCATTTT. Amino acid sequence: CSARRGGSNQPQHF.

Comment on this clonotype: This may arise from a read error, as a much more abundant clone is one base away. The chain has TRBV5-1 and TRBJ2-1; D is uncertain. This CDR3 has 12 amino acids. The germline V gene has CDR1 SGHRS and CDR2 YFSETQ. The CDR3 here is CASSFGTNAQFF. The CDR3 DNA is TGCGCCAGCAGCTTCGGTACCAATGCGCAGTTCTTC.

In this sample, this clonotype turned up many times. CDR3 region: CASSVRAGGNEQFF. The DNA for the CDR3 is TGTGCCAGCAGCGTACGGGCGGGGGGTAATGAGCAGTTCTTC. J is TRBJ2-1 and V is TRBV9, with TRBD2 matching over 8 bases. Germline V gene data show CDR1 as SGDLS and CDR2 as YYNGEE. The CDR3 contains 14 residues. The V gene end was trimmed by 1 base and the J gene end by 7 bases; junction bases not matched to a gene: 4.

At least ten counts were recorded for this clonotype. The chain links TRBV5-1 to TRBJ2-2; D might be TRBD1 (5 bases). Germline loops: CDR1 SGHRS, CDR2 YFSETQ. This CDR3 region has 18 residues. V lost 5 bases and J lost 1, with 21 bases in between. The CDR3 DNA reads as TGCGCCAGCAGATGGAGTACTTATAGGGGCCTGAACACCGGGGAGCTGTTTTTT. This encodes CASRWSTYRGLNTGELFF.

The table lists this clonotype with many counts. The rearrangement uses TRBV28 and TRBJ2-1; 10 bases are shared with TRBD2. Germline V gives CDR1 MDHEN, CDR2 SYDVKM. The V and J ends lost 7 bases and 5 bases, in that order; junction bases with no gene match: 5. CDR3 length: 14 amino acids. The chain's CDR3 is CASITSGENNEQFF. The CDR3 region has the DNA TGTGCCAGCATTACTAGCGGGGAAAACAATGAGCAGTTCTTC.

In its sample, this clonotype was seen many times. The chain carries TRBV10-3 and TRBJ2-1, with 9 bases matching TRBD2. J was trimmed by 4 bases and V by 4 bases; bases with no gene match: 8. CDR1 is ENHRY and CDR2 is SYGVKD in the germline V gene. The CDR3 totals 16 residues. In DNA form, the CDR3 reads TGTGCCATCAGTGGCCCCCCGGCGGGGGGGTACAATGAGCAGTTCTTC. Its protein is CAISGPPAGGYNEQFF.

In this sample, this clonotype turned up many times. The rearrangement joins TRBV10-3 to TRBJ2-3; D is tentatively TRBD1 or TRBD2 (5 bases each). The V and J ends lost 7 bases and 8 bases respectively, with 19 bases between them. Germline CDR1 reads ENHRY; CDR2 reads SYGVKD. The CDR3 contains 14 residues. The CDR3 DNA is TGTGCCATCACCCCCGGGACCCCGCAGAGTACGCAGTATTTT. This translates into CAITPGTPQSTQYF.

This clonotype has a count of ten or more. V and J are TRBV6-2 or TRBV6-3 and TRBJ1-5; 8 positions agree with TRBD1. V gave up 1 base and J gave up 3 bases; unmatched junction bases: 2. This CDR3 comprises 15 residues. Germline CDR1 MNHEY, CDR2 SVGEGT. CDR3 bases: TGTGCCAGCAGTTACTGGGGACAGGACAATCAGCCCCAGCATTTT. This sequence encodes CASSYWGQDNQPQHF.

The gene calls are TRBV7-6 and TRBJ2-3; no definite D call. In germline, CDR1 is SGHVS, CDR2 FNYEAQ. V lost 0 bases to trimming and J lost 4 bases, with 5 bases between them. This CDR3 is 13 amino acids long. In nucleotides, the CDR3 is TGTGCCAGCAGCTTAGCGCAGGCAGATACGCAGTATTTT. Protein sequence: CASSLAQADTQYF.

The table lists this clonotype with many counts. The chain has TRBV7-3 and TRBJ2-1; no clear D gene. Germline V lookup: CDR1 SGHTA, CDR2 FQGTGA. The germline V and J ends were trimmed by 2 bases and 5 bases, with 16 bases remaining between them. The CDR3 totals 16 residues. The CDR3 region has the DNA TGTGCCAGCAGCTTACACAGCTCCATGGTTGACAATGAGCAGTTCTTC. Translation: CASSLHSSMVDNEQFF.

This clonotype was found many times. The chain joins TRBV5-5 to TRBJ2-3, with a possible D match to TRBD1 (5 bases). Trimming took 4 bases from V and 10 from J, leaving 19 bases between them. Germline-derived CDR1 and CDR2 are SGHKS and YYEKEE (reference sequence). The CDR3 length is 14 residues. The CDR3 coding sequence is TGTGCCAGCAGCCACGACGTTAAGGACAAGGCGCAGTATTTT. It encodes CASSHDVKDKAQYF.

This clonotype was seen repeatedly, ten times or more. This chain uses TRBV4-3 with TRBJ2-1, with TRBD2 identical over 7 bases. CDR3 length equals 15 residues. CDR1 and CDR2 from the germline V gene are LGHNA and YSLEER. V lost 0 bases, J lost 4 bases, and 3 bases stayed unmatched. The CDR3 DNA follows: TGCGCCAGCAGCCAAGACAGCGGGGAGTACAATGAGCAGTTCTTC. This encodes CASSQDSGEYNEQFF.

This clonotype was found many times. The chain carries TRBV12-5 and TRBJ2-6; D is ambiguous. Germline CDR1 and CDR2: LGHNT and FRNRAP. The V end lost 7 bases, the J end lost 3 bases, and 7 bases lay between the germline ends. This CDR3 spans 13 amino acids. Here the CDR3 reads CASDGGGANVLTF. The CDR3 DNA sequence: TGTGCTAGTGACGGTGGTGGGGCCAACGTCCTGACTTTC.

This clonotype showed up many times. The CDR3 DNA follows: TGCGCCAGCAGCACCCAGGGGGCCCCAGGAGAGACCCAGTACTTC. This sequence encodes CASSTQGAPGETQYF. V gene TRBV5-1 combines with J gene TRBJ2-5; 8 bases line up with TRBD1. Trimming at V came to 4 bases and at J to 4 bases, leaving 9 bases not matched to a gene. This CDR3 is 15 amino acids long. Germline lookup yields CDR1 SGHRS and CDR2 YFSETQ. The full variable domain, with the rest looked up from reference TRBV5-1 and TRBJ2-5, is KAGVTQTPRYLIKTRGQQVTLSCSPISGHRSVSWYQQTPGQGLQFLFEYFSETQRNKGNFPGRFSGRQFSNSRSEMNVSTLELGDSALYLCASSTQGAPGETQYFGPGTRLLVL.

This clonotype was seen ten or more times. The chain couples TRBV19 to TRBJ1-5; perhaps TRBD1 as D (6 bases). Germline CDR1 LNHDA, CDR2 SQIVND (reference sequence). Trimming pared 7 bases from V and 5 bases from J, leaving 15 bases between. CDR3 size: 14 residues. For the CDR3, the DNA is TGTGCCAGTACCCTGCGGGCAGGGGATCAGCCCCAGCATTTT. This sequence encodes CASTLRAGDQPQHF.

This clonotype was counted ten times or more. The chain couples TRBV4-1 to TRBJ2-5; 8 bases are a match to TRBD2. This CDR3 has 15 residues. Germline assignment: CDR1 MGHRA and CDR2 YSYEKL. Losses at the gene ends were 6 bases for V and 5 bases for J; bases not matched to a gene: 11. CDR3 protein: CASSRPGTRDETQYF. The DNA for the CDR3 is TGCGCCAGCAGTCGGCCCGGGACTAGAGATGAGACCCAGTACTTC.

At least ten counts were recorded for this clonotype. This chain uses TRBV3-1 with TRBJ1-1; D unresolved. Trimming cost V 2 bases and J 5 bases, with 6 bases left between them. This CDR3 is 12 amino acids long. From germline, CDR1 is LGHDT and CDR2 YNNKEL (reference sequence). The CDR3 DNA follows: TGTGCCAGCAGCCAATGGGGTACTGAAGCTTTCTTT. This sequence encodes CASSQWGTEAFF.

DNA for the CDR3: TGTGCCATCAGTTTAGCGGGGGGGAGAGATACGCAGTATTTT. Amino acids: CAISLAGGRDTQYF. The chain uses TRBV10-3 and TRBJ2-3; 11 bases map to TRBD2. The length of the CDR3 is 14 residues. The V gene's germline CDR1 is ENHRY and CDR2 SYGVKD. J gave up 5 bases and V 5 bases, and 3 bases lay outside the gene matches.

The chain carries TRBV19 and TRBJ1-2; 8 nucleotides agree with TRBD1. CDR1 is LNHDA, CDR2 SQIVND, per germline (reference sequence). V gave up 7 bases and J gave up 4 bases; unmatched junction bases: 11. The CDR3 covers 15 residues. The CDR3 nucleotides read TGTGCCAGTAAAACAGCGGACAGGGCGGGCTATGGCTACACCTTC. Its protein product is CASKTADRAGYGYTF.

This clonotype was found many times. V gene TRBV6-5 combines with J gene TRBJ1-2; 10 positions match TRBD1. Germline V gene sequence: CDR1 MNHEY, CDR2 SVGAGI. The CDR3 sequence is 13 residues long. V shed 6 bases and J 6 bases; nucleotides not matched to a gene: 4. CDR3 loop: CASRIDRGHGYTF. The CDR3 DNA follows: TGTGCCAGCAGGATAGACAGGGGGCATGGCTACACCTTC.

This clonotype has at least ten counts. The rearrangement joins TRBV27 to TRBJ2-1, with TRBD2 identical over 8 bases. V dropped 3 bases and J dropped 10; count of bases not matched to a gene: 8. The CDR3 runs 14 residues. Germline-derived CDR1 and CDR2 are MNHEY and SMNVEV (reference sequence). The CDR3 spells CASSFSRTSREQFF. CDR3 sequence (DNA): TGTGCCAGCAGTTTTAGCCGGACTAGCAGGGAGCAGTTCTTC.

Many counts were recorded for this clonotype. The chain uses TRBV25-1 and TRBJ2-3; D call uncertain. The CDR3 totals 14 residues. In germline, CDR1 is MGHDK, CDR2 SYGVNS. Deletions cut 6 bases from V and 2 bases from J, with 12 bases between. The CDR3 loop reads CASRAQRTTDTQYF. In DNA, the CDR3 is TGTGCCAGCAGGGCCCAAAGGACCACAGATACGCAGTATTTT.

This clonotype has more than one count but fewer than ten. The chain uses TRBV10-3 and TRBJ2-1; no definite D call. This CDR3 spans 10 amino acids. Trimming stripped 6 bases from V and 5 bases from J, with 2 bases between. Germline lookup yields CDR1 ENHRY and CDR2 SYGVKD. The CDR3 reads CAIRDNEQFF. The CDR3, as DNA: TGTGCCATCAGGGACAATGAGCAGTTCTTC.

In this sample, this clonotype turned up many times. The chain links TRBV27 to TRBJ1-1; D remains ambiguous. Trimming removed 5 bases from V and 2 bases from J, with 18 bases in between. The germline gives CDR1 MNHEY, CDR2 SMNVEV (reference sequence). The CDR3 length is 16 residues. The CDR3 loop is CASSVQAAIINTEAFF. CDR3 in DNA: TGTGCCAGCAGTGTGCAGGCAGCGATAATCAACACTGAAGCTTTCTTT.